This entry is about one T cell receptor (beta chain). Its antigen remains unknown. The TCR beta libraries were generated through quantitative 5'-RACE incorporating molecular barcodes. Using its own MiXCR run on the 5' RACE reads, TCRdb lists one record per CDR3 protein. Of about 750,000 distinct CDR3 sequences in the sample, 19% were seen once. The CDR3 runs to 13 residues. V lost 6 bases, J lost 8 bases, and 13 bases lay in between. Germline CDR1 SEHNR, CDR2 FQNEAQ (reference sequence). This sample is drawn from a study of CD8 T cells in ankylosing spondylitis. Study-level points and caveats: According to the report, clones linked to the disease were significantly enriched in matched synovial fluid samples taken from ankylosing spondylitis patients. Seemingly characteristic of ankylosing spondylitis blood was a TCR beta motif consisting of about 8 highly homologous variants.

The receptor was derived from a male donor with ankylosing spondylitis. Sequencing was carried out using blood, either unsorted or a sorted T cell fraction (not recorded which). The rearrangement joins TRBV7-9 to TRBJ2-2; D gene ambiguous. In DNA form, the CDR3 reads TGTGCCAGCAGTCGCAACCTTGGTGGGGAGCTGTTTTTT. Translation gives CASSRNLGGELFF.